This is a list of T cell receptor beta chains from one sample in a study of early stage breast cancer tumors. Repertoires were generated with immunoSEQ multiplex PCR, while TCRdb's copy carries only in-frame clones and drops some. In the table there are tens of thousands of clones, 83% of which are singletons. The specimen sequenced was blood. The receptors were sampled from a person aged 45 to 59 with breast cancer. CDR3s include the opening cysteine and the closing phenylalanine or tryptophan. The D gene is left open where the match is weak. Where a row states a size, it is once, few, many or the class of an expanded clone; other rows omit it.

CDR3: CASQGRRETQYF
DNA: TGTGCCAGTCAGGGGAGGAGAGAGACCCAGTACTTC
V: TRBV21-1
D: .
J: TRBJ2-5
size: .

CDR3: CASSPWTVNSNQPQHF
DNA: TGTGCCAGCAGCCCGTGGACTGTTAATAGCAATCAGCCCCAGCATTTT
V: TRBV27
D: .
J: TRBJ1-5
size: .

CDR3: CASLGSHEQFF
DNA: TGTGCCAGCCTTGGGAGCCATGAGCAGTTCTTC
V: TRBV28
D: .
J: TRBJ2-1
size: .

CDR3: CASSLDTGSYEQYF
DNA: TGTGCCAGCAGCCTTGATACAGGATCCTACGAGCAGTACTTC
V: TRBV7-2
D: .
J: TRBJ2-7
size: few

CDR3: CASSERAGGTIDQPQHF
DNA: TGTGCCAGCAGTGAACGGGCAGGGGGTACTATTGATCAGCCCCAGCATTTT
V: TRBV6-1
D: TRBD1
J: TRBJ1-5
size: .

CDR3: CASSPWTGTYSNQPQHF
DNA: TGTGCCAGTAGTCCCTGGACAGGGACTTATAGCAATCAGCCCCAGCATTTT
V: TRBV19
D: TRBD1
J: TRBJ1-5
size: .

CDR3: CAIIAQGNTEAFF
DNA: TGTGCCATCATAGCCCAGGGGAACACTGAAGCTTTCTTT
V: TRBV10-3
D: .
J: TRBJ1-1
size: .

CDR3: CASSLARGRVEQYF
DNA: TGTGCCAGCAGTTTAGCCAGGGGGCGCGTCGAGCAGTACTTC
V: TRBV27
D: TRBD1
J: TRBJ2-7
size: .

CDR3: CASSLGQGDTEAFF
DNA: TGTGCCAGCAGCTTAGGACAGGGGGACACTGAAGCTTTCTTT
V: TRBV7-9
D: TRBD1
J: TRBJ1-1
size: .

CDR3: CASSVALGLDTQYF
DNA: TGTGCCAGCAGCGTAGCTTTAGGGCTCGATACGCAGTATTTT
V: TRBV9
D: .
J: TRBJ2-3
size: .

CDR3: CATSSPAGTQYF
DNA: TGTGCCACCAGCAGCCCCGCGGGGACGCAGTATTTT
V: TRBV15
D: .
J: TRBJ2-3
size: .

CDR3: CASSYVGNSPLHF
DNA: TGTGCCAGCAGTTACGTAGGGAATTCACCCCTCCACTTT
V: TRBV6-6
D: .
J: TRBJ1-6
size: .

CDR3: CASSRQVPNTEAFF
DNA: TGTGCCAGCAGCCGACAGGTCCCGAACACTGAAGCTTTCTTT
V: TRBV7-8
D: .
J: TRBJ1-1
size: .

CDR3: CASSLQSGGEGYTF
DNA: TGTGCCAGCTCACTTCAATCCGGAGGAGAGGGCTACACCTTC
V: TRBV18
D: .
J: TRBJ1-2
size: .

CDR3: CASTVMGLVSGELFF
DNA: TGTGCCAGCACCGTGATGGGACTAGTGTCCGGGGAGCTGTTTTTT
V: TRBV7-2
D: TRBD2
J: TRBJ2-2
size: .

CDR3: CASSETKYGYTF
DNA: TGTGCCAGCAGCGAGACAAAGTATGGCTACACCTTC
V: TRBV7-9
D: .
J: TRBJ1-2
size: .

CDR3: CASSLRGEGQPQHF
DNA: TGTGCCAGTAGTCTCAGGGGTGAGGGTCAGCCCCAGCATTTT
V: TRBV19
D: .
J: TRBJ1-5
size: few

CDR3: CASKSERGSNNEQFF
DNA: TGTGCCAGCAAGTCAGAGCGGGGATCGAACAATGAGCAGTTCTTC
V: TRBV2
D: TRBD2
J: TRBJ2-1
size: once

CDR3: CASSEGAAGANVLTF
DNA: TGTGCCAGCAGTGAGGGGGCAGCTGGGGCCAACGTCCTGACTTTC
V: TRBV6-1
D: .
J: TRBJ2-6
size: .

CDR3: CASSREGAVNIQYF
DNA: TGTGCCAGCAGCCGCGAGGGGGCAGTAAACATTCAGTACTTC
V: TRBV16
D: TRBD1
J: TRBJ2-4
size: few

CDR3: CASSRTGSNSGYGYTF
DNA: TGTGCCAGCAGCCGGACAGGGTCTAATTCGGGCTATGGCTACACCTTC
V: TRBV5-5
D: TRBD1
J: TRBJ1-2
size: .

CDR3: CASSPVTSGVYEQYF
DNA: TGTGCCAGCAGTCCGGTGACTAGCGGGGTTTACGAGCAGTACTTC
V: TRBV6-1
D: TRBD2
J: TRBJ2-7
size: .

CDR3: CASSLWPGELFF
DNA: TGTGCCAGCAGCTTGTGGCCCGGGGAGCTGTTTTTT
V: TRBV11-3
D: .
J: TRBJ2-2
size: .

CDR3: CAISRDLNYGYTF
DNA: TGTGCCATCAGTAGGGATTTAAACTATGGCTACACCTTC
V: TRBV10-3
D: .
J: TRBJ1-2
size: .

CDR3: CSVEDRPNYGYTF
DNA: TGCAGCGTTGAAGACAGGCCTAACTATGGCTACACCTTC
V: TRBV29-1
D: .
J: TRBJ1-2
size: .

CDR3: CASSPGGSHQETQYF
DNA: TGCGCCAGCAGCCCAGGAGGGTCCCACCAAGAGACCCAGTACTTC
V: TRBV5-1
D: .
J: TRBJ2-5
size: .

CDR3: CASSLDHVMGDTQYF
DNA: TGTGCCAGCAGCTTAGATCATGTCATGGGGGATACGCAGTATTTT
V: TRBV11-3
D: .
J: TRBJ2-3
size: once

CDR3: CASSRASYEQYF
DNA: TGTGCCAGCAGCCGAGCCTCCTACGAGCAGTACTTC
V: TRBV5-6
D: .
J: TRBJ2-7
size: .

CDR3: CASSYRTGSYNSPLHF
DNA: TGTGCCAGCAGTTACCGGACAGGGTCTTATAATTCACCCCTCCACTTT
V: TRBV6-5
D: TRBD1
J: TRBJ1-6
size: .

CDR3: CASRQGADEKLFF
DNA: TGTGCCAGCAGACAGGGGGCAGATGAAAAACTGTTTTTT
V: TRBV6-5
D: TRBD1
J: TRBJ1-4
size: .

CDR3: CASSVEQRYGYTF
DNA: TGTGCCAGCAGTGTAGAACAGCGCTATGGCTACACCTTC
V: TRBV2
D: .
J: TRBJ1-2
size: .

CDR3: CASSWAPVSNYGYTF
DNA: TGCGCCAGCAGCTGGGCCCCGGTGTCTAACTATGGCTACACCTTC
V: TRBV5-1
D: .
J: TRBJ1-2
size: once

CDR3: CASSLVGPTGELFF
DNA: TGTGCCAGCAGCTTGGTAGGGCCTACCGGGGAGCTGTTTTTT
V: TRBV5-5
D: .
J: TRBJ2-2
size: .

CDR3: CASSQGTPSSYEQYF
DNA: TGTGCCAGCAGCCAAGGGACCCCCAGCTCCTACGAGCAGTACTTC
V: TRBV7-2
D: .
J: TRBJ2-7
size: .

CDR3: CASSYQTGGEETQYF
DNA: TGCGCCAGCAGCTACCAAACAGGGGGCGAAGAGACCCAGTACTTC
V: TRBV5-1
D: TRBD1
J: TRBJ2-5
size: .

CDR3: CASSLTALLSYEQYF
DNA: TGTGCCAGCAGCTTGACGGCTTTACTCTCCTACGAGCAGTACTTC
V: TRBV5-6
D: .
J: TRBJ2-7
size: .

CDR3: CASSLETGPYGYTF
DNA: TGTGCCAGCAGCTTAGAAACAGGTCCCTATGGCTACACCTTC
V: TRBV7-2
D: .
J: TRBJ1-2
size: once

CDR3: CASRRGSGAANTEAFF
DNA: TGTGCCAGCAGACGGGGTTCGGGTGCAGCGAACACTGAAGCTTTCTTT
V: TRBV2
D: .
J: TRBJ1-1
size: .

CDR3: CASSPVGGYMAEAFF
DNA: TGTGCCAGCAGCCCCGTTGGCGGTTATATGGCTGAAGCTTTCTTT
V: TRBV7-9
D: .
J: TRBJ1-1
size: .

CDR3: CASSPPVRGRKNTEAFF
DNA: TGTGCCAGCTCACCACCGGTAAGGGGGCGGAAGAACACTGAAGCTTTCTTT
V: TRBV18
D: TRBD1
J: TRBJ1-1
size: .

CDR3: CASSLGGAFEQFF
DNA: TGCGCCAGCAGCTTGGGTGGCGCTTTTGAGCAGTTCTTC
V: TRBV5-1
D: .
J: TRBJ2-1
size: once

CDR3: CASSESGGYLYEQYF
DNA: TGTGCCAGCAGTGAATCCGGGGGGTATTTATACGAGCAGTACTTC
V: TRBV25-1
D: TRBD2
J: TRBJ2-7
size: .

CDR3: CASSPPKLAGADTQYF
DNA: TGTGCCAGCTCACCACCGAAACTAGCGGGGGCAGATACGCAGTATTTT
V: TRBV18
D: TRBD2
J: TRBJ2-3
size: once

CDR3: CASRPSGGERVGELFF
DNA: TGCGCCAGCAGGCCCTCTGGCGGGGAAAGGGTCGGGGAGCTGTTTTTT
V: TRBV5-1
D: .
J: TRBJ2-2
size: .

CDR3: CASSPGSGNYEQYF
DNA: TGTGCCAGCAGCCCAGGGAGTGGGAACTACGAGCAGTACTTC
V: TRBV7-9
D: .
J: TRBJ2-7
size: .

CDR3: CASTLTGPNSPLHF
DNA: TGTGCCAGCACCCTGACAGGGCCTAATTCACCCCTCCACTTT
V: TRBV5-6
D: TRBD1
J: TRBJ1-6
size: .

CDR3: CASTRRGYGYTF
DNA: TGTGCCAGCACTAGGCGCGGCTATGGCTACACCTTC
V: TRBV6-5
D: .
J: TRBJ1-2
size: few

CDR3: CASSLTVPHEQFF
DNA: TGTGCCAGCAGCTTAACAGTCCCCCATGAGCAGTTCTTC
V: TRBV7-9
D: .
J: TRBJ2-1
size: .

CDR3: CASSFQNQETQYF
DNA: TGTGCCAGCAGTTTTCAAAACCAAGAGACCCAGTACTTC
V: TRBV27
D: .
J: TRBJ2-5
size: .

CDR3: CASSSPNTGELFF
DNA: TGTGCCAGCAGCTCACCAAACACCGGGGAGCTGTTTTTT
V: TRBV7-3
D: .
J: TRBJ2-2
size: few

CDR3: CASSRDLRSRGQSSPLHF
DNA: TGTGCCAGCTCACGGGACCTCCGGAGCAGGGGGCAAAGTTCACCCCTCCACTTT
V: TRBV18
D: TRBD1
J: TRBJ1-6
size: .

CDR3: CASSSLSGTETQYF
DNA: TGTGCCAGTAGTTCTCTTAGCGGGACCGAGACCCAGTACTTC
V: TRBV19
D: TRBD2
J: TRBJ2-5
size: .

CDR3: CASSYAAGGAGTEAFF
DNA: TGTGCCAGCAGTTACGCGGCAGGGGGCGCTGGGACTGAAGCTTTCTTT
V: TRBV6-5
D: TRBD1
J: TRBJ1-1
size: .